The 28 T cell receptor beta chains below all came from one sample that was sequenced in a study of T cell clonality in common variable immunodeficiency. Profiling relied on immunoSEQ multiplex PCR, and the TCRdb table lists in-frame clones only, not all of them. The profile covers under 45,000 clones, none occurring a single time. The specimen sequenced was peripheral blood mononuclear cells. The origin of the receptors is a person aged 18 to 70 in good health.

At least ten counts were recorded for this clone. The read finishes 3 residues shy of the CDR3 end, and the germline J gene is used to complete it. The chain couples TRBV20-1 to TRBJ2-7; no firm D call. V lost 0 bases and J lost 3, with 15 bases in between. Germline V gene lookup returns CDR1 DFQATT and CDR2 SNEGSKA (reference sequence). The CDR3 sequence is 15 residues long. Partial CDR3 DNA: TGCAGTGCTAGAGATCCGGCAGGCCTCTTCTACGAG. Protein sequence: CSARDPAGLFYE. The complete CDR3 protein is CSARDPAGLFYEQYF.

At least ten counts were recorded for this clone. The read ends 3 residues before the CDR3 terminus; that terminus is restored from the germline J gene. V and J are TRBV19 and TRBJ2-2; D unresolved. The CDR3 sequence is 15 residues long. V was clipped by 5 bases and J by 4 bases, with 14 bases between them. Germline lookup yields CDR1 LNHDA and CDR2 SQIVND (reference sequence). The CDR3 bases that were read are TGTGCCAGTAGTGAGTACTATGGCGGCACCGGGGAG. It codes for CASSEYYGGTGE. The entire CDR3 protein is CASSEYYGGTGELFF.

This clone was observed many times. The read stops 3 residues short of the end of the CDR3; the missing end is completed from the germline J gene. The chain uses TRBV7-8 and TRBJ2-1; the match to TRBD1 covers 10 bases. This CDR3 contains 13 residues. CDR1 SGHVS and CDR2 FQNEAQ come from the germline V gene. V shed 11 bases and J 7 bases; nucleotides not matched to a gene: 8. CDR3 protein: CAGGTGADNEQFF. Incomplete CDR3 DNA: TGTGCCGGAGGGACAGGGGCGGATAATGAG.

Many counts were recorded for this clone. Sequencing ends 3 residues short of the CDR3 end; the germline J gene provides the rest. This chain connects TRBV6-2 or TRBV6-3 to TRBJ2-5; TRBD2 might be the D (5 bases). Trimming shortened V by 4 bases and J by 1 base, and 13 bases separated the two germline ends. The CDR3 extends over 15 amino acids. Germline lookup yields CDR1 MNHEY and CDR2 SVGEGT. Incomplete CDR3 DNA: TGTGCCAGCAGTTCACTAGAATCGCCCCAAGAGACC. Amino acid sequence: CASSSLESPQET. The full CDR3 protein is CASSSLESPQETQYF.

The CDR3 loop is CSARDPAGAADTYTF. The CDR3 bases that were read are TGCAGTGCTAGAGATCCGGCAGGGGCCGCAGATACC. The rearrangement uses TRBV20-1 and TRBJ1-2, with TRBD1 as a possible D gene (6 bases). Read coverage stops 3 residues before the CDR3 terminus; the germline J gene supplies the remainder. CDR3 length: 15 residues. Germline CDR1 is DFQATT and CDR2 is SNEGSKA (reference sequence).

This clone was seen repeatedly, ten times or more. A read error may be the cause here, since a much bigger clone is one base away. The CDR3 end lies 3 residues beyond the end of the read and is filled in from the germline J gene. The chain joins TRBV20-1 to TRBJ2-2; TRBD1 matches at 7 bases. The CDR3 has 14 residues. Germline lookup yields CDR1 DFQATT and CDR2 SNEGSKA (reference sequence). The CDR3 spells CSARYGGTDEKLFF. CDR3 DNA, as far as it was read: TGCAGTGCTAGATACGGTGGGACAGATGAAAAG.

This clone was counted many times. The read finishes 3 residues shy of the CDR3 end, and the germline J gene is used to complete it. The chain links TRBV20-1 to TRBJ2-4; D gene uncertain. CDR3 size: 13 residues. CDR1 DFQATT and CDR2 SNEGSKA come from the germline V gene (reference sequence). CDR3 region: CSARPLYHYGQYF. Partial CDR3 DNA: TGCAGTGCTAGGCCCCTGTATCACTATGGT.

This clone was observed a few times. The observed sequence ends 3 residues before the CDR3 terminus, with the missing tail filled in from the germline J gene. This chain links TRBV19 with TRBJ2-2, with D perhaps matching TRBD1 (6 bases). The CDR3 length is 16 residues. Germline V gene lookup returns CDR1 LNHDA and CDR2 SQIVND (reference sequence). CDR3 bases read: TGTGCCAGTAGTAGGACAGCCCTTCCGGGGAATTCACCG. Translating gives CASSRTALPGNSP. The full CDR3 sequence reads CASSRTALPGNSPLFF. The complete variable domain, with remaining parts taken from reference TRBV19 and TRBJ2-2, reads DGGITQSPKYLFRKEGQNVTLSCEQNLNHDAMYWYRQDPGQGLRLIYYSQIVNDFQKGDIAEGYSVSREKKESFPLTVTSAQKNPTAFYLCASSRTALPGNSPLFFGEGSRLTVL.

This clone was observed many times. The read is 3 residues too short to cover the CDR3 end, so that end is filled in from the germline J gene. The genes are TRBV30 and TRBJ2-3, with 7 bases fitting TRBD2. The trim removed 3 bases at V and 4 bases at J, leaving 10 bases unmatched. Germline V gives CDR1 GTSNPN, CDR2 SVGIG (reference sequence). This CDR3 comprises 15 residues. CDR3 protein: CAWRGGTSDPDTQYF. The part of the CDR3 DNA that was read is TGTGCCTGGAGGGGGGGTACTAGCGATCCAGATACG. Complete variable domain (other parts from reference TRBV30 and TRBJ2-3): SQTIHQWPATLVQPVGSPLSLECTVEGTSNPNLYWYRQAAGRGLQLLFYSVGIGQISSEVPQNLSASRPQDRQFILSSKKLLLSDSGFYLCAWRGGTSDPDTQYFGPGTRLTVL.

This clone has at least ten counts. The read gets to within 3 residues of the CDR3 end, and the germline J gene fills in the rest. The chain employs TRBV28 and TRBJ1-2; tentative D call: TRBD1 (5 bases). This CDR3 comprises 16 residues. The germline gives CDR1 MDHEN, CDR2 SYDVKM. Trimming left V 6 bases short and J 2 bases short, with 19 bases between. The CDR3 bases that were read are TGTGCCAGCAGAACCGGAGGCCGGGGGATGAACTATGGC. Encoded protein: CASRTGGRGMNYG. The entire CDR3 protein reads CASRTGGRGMNYGYTF.

This clone was observed many times. Coverage ceases 3 residues before the CDR3 finishes, and the germline J gene fills in the end. The rearrangement joins TRBV19 to TRBJ2-2, with 7 bases aligning to TRBD2. Germline V gene sequence: CDR1 LNHDA, CDR2 SQIVND (reference sequence). Losses at the gene ends were 6 bases for V and 4 bases for J; bases not matched to a gene: 8. This CDR3 has 15 amino acids. This CDR3 reads CASRTSPTGTGELFF. The CDR3 DNA, read in part, is TGTGCCAGTAGGACTAGCCCGACGGGCACCGGGGAG.

The table lists this clone with many counts. The DNA ends 3 residues before the CDR3 does, and the rest of the CDR3 is filled in from the germline J gene. V gene TRBV13 combines with J gene TRBJ1-2; 8 bases map to TRBD1. Germline CDR1 PRHDT, CDR2 FYEKMQ (reference sequence). This CDR3 is 16 amino acids long. Unmatched junction bases numbered 7, after V lost 0 bases and J lost 4 bases. The CDR3 bases that were read are TGTGCCAGCAGCTTAGGGTCAGGGGGCGCCGGCTATGGC. It specifies CASSLGSGGAGYG. The entire CDR3 sequence reads CASSLGSGGAGYGYTF.

As for this clone: The CDR3 extends 3 residues past the end of the read, so its final part is completed from the germline J gene. The chain links TRBV7-9 to TRBJ1-2, with 7 nucleotides matching TRBD1. This CDR3 comprises 15 residues. Germline lookup yields CDR1 SEHNR and CDR2 FQNEAQ (reference sequence). CDR3 DNA (partial): TGTGCCAGCAGCTTAGTGGGACAGATCTACAATGAC. Amino acids: CASSLVGQIYND. From start to end, the CDR3 is CASSLVGQIYNDYTF.

This clone was counted at least ten times. The missing CDR3 end, 3 residues past where the read stops, is filled in from the germline J gene. This rearrangement joins TRBV11-3 to TRBJ2-7; D unclear. Germline V gene data show CDR1 as SGHNT and CDR2 as YENEEA. The CDR3 totals 12 residues. V gave up 1 base and J gave up 3 bases, with 4 bases separating them. CDR3 region: CASSLAYYEQYF. The CDR3 bases that were read are TGTGCCAGCAGCTTAGCCTACTACGAG.

Turning to this clone: The read finishes 3 residues shy of the CDR3 end, and the germline J gene is used to complete it. The J gene is TRBJ1-2, the V gene TRBV19, with no clear D. Germline loops: CDR1 LNHDA, CDR2 SQIVND (reference sequence). CDR3 length: 16 amino acids. The CDR3: CASSDETDESTDTYTF. Incomplete CDR3 DNA: TGTGCCAGTAGCGATGAGACGGATGAAAGCACAGATACC.

This clone was counted at least ten times. The CDR3 extends 3 residues past the end of the read, so its final part is completed from the germline J gene. The chain joins TRBV5-1 to TRBJ2-3; 9 positions agree with TRBD2. The V gene end was trimmed by 4 bases and the J gene end by 0 bases; junction bases not matched to a gene: 3. The germline CDR1 and CDR2 sequences are SGHRS and YFSETQ. The CDR3 is 15 amino acids. CDR3 amino acids: CASSPAGGSTDTQYF. The covered CDR3 bases are TGCGCCAGCAGCCCAGCGGGAGGTAGCACAGATACG. The variable domain in full, with the rest retrieved from reference TRBV5-1 and TRBJ2-3, is KAGVTQTPRYLIKTRGQQVTLSCSPISGHRSVSWYQQTPGQGLQFLFEYFSETQRNKGNFPGRFSGRQFSNSRSEMNVSTLELGDSALYLCASSPAGGSTDTQYFGPGTRLTVL.

This clone was picked up many times. The read ends 3 residues early relative to the CDR3; the germline J gene fills the gap. The chain combines TRBV19 with TRBJ2-7; D unresolved. Germline-derived CDR1 and CDR2 are LNHDA and SQIVND (reference sequence). This CDR3 has 14 residues. Trimming took off 3 bases at V and 2 bases at J, with 11 bases between the two ends. The sequenced CDR3 bases are TGTGCCAGTAGTATTCGGCTAGGAGCCTACGAG. Translating gives CASSIRLGAYE. The whole CDR3 sequence is CASSIRLGAYEQYF.

In this sample, this clone turned up many times. The sequence runs out 3 residues before the end of the CDR3; the remainder is reconstructed from the germline J gene. The chain combines TRBV6-1 with TRBJ2-5; D is perhaps TRBD1 (6 bases). Trimming shortened V by 2 bases and J by 7 bases, and 14 bases separated the two germline ends. The CDR3 has 14 residues. Germline lookup yields CDR1 MNHNS and CDR2 SASEGT. The CDR3 loop reads CASSEQTEGGTQYF. Incomplete CDR3 DNA: TGTGCCAGCAGTGAACAGACTGAAGGGGGGACC.

This clone was seen at least ten times. Partial CDR3 DNA: TGTGCCTGCGGGAGGGACAGGGGTGAA. It is translated as CACGRDRGE. The entire CDR3 sequence reads CACGRDRGEAFF. The chain recombines TRBV30 with TRBJ1-1; TRBD1 matches 10 bases. The CDR3 end lies 3 residues beyond the end of the read and is filled in from the germline J gene. The V gene end was trimmed by 6 bases and the J gene end by 7 bases; junction bases not matched to a gene: 5. This CDR3 spans 12 amino acids. The germline CDR1 and CDR2 sequences are GTSNPN and SVGIG (reference sequence).

This clone came up many times. Read sequence stops 3 residues before the CDR3 end, and the germline J gene provides the missing end. This chain connects TRBV20-1 to TRBJ1-5; tentative D call: TRBD1 (5 bases). The CDR3 runs 14 residues. Germline CDR1 and CDR2: DFQATT and SNEGSKA (reference sequence). The V and J ends lost 5 bases and 2 bases respectively, with 13 bases between them. The CDR3 DNA, read in part, is TGCAGTGCTCATCAGGGAGGGGGCAATCAGCCC. Translation: CSAHQGGGNQP. The CDR3 as a whole reads CSAHQGGGNQPQHF.

The table lists this clone with a few counts. The covered CDR3 bases are TGTGCCAGCACACGACAGTCTAACTATGGC. It yields the protein CASTRQSNYG. The whole CDR3 reads CASTRQSNYGYTF. The chain uses TRBV2 and TRBJ1-2; maybe TRBD1 (5 bases). The sequence runs out 3 residues before the end of the CDR3; the remainder is reconstructed from the germline J gene. The CDR3 has 13 residues. The germline gives CDR1 SNHLY, CDR2 FYNNEI. V lost 7 bases and J 0 bases, leaving 9 bases between the germline ends.

This clone was detected a few times. One junction end disagrees with the germline gene, perhaps due to a read error. The sequenced fragment ends 3 residues before the CDR3 boundary, so the rest is inferred from the germline J gene. The chain combines TRBV18 with TRBJ2-1, with 10 bases fitting TRBD2. The CDR3 contains 17 residues. Germline-derived CDR1 and CDR2 are KGHSH and LQKENI. The CDR3 bases that were read are TGTGCCAGCCCACCCCCCCAGACTAGCGGGTTATACAATGAG. Translated: CASPPPQTSGLYNE. In full, the CDR3 is CASPPPQTSGLYNEQFF.

This clone was seen many times. With the read ending 3 residues before the CDR3 end, the germline J gene is used to fill in that end. The rearrangement joins TRBV12-3 or TRBV12-4 to TRBJ2-7, with D hard to call. This CDR3 contains 12 residues. Trimming removed 1 base at V and 3 bases at J, with 4 bases between. CDR3 bases read: TGTGCCAGCAGTTTAGTTAACTACGAG. Amino acid sequence: CASSLVNYE. The whole CDR3 sequence reads CASSLVNYEQYF.

This clone was detected ten times or more. The read gets to within 3 residues of the CDR3 end, and the germline J gene fills in the rest. The sample holds other DNA sequences that translate to the same CDR3. The rearrangement joins TRBV20-1 to TRBJ1-5, with D possibly being TRBD1 (5 bases). Germline CDR1 DFQATT, CDR2 SNEGSKA (reference sequence). CDR3 length: 12 amino acids. The V end lost 6 bases, the J end lost 5 bases, and 11 bases lay between the germline ends. CDR3 protein: CSALGGDQPQHF. The part of the CDR3 DNA that was read is TGCAGTGCCCTGGGGGGGGATCAGCCC.

This clone was observed at least ten times. The CDR3 goes on 3 residues after the read ends, and that part is filled in from the germline J gene. The chain joins TRBV5-1 to TRBJ1-2; 9 bases map to TRBD1. The CDR3 runs to 15 residues. The germline gives CDR1 SGHRS, CDR2 YFSETQ. After removal of 0 bases from V and 3 bases from J, the junction contained 3 bases not matched to a gene. This CDR3 is CASSLAGTGYYGYTF. The DNA read from the CDR3 is TGCGCCAGCAGCTTGGCCGGGACAGGGTACTATGGC.

This clone was counted at least ten times. The read halts 3 residues ahead of the CDR3 end, with the missing end drawn from the germline J gene. The chain joins TRBV2 to TRBJ2-1, with 8 bases that match TRBD2. V lost 3 bases to trimming and J lost 3 bases; unmatched junction nucleotides: 4. CDR1 is SNHLY, CDR2 FYNNEI, per germline. This CDR3 has 15 residues. The CDR3 reads CASSDPREVYNEQFF. Partial CDR3 DNA: TGTGCCAGCAGTGACCCGCGGGAGGTCTACAATGAG.

This clone was observed at least ten times. Coverage ceases 3 residues before the CDR3 finishes, and the germline J gene fills in the end. This chain connects TRBV20-1 to TRBJ2-3, with 9 bases fitting TRBD1. The CDR3 runs to 15 residues. CDR1 is DFQATT, CDR2 SNEGSKA, per germline (reference sequence). The CDR3 bases that were read are TGCAGTGCTAGACCAACAGGGGGCCGGGTTCAGCCG. Translating it yields CSARPTGGRVQP. The entire CDR3 reads CSARPTGGRVQPQYF.

Regarding this clone: The CDR3 end is not reached by the read, which stops 3 residues before it; the germline J gene fills it in. The chain employs TRBV2 and TRBJ2-2; D is possibly TRBD1 (5 bases). This CDR3 has 17 amino acids. Per germline, CDR1 SNHLY and CDR2 FYNNEI. This CDR3 is CASSGLDTSSTNEKLFF. Partial CDR3 DNA: TGTGCCAGCAGTGGGCTGGACACCTCCTCAACTAATGAAAAG.